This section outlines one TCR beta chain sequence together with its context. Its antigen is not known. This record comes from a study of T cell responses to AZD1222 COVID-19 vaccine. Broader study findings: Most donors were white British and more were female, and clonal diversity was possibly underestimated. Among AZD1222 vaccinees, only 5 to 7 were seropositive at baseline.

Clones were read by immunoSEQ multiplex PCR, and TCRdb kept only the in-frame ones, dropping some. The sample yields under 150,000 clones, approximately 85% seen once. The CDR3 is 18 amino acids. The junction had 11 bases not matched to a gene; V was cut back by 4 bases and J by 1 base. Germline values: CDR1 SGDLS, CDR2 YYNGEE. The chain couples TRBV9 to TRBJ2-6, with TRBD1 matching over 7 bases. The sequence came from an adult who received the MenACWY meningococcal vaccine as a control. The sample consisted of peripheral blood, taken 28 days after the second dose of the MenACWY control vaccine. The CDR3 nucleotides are TGTGCCAGCAGCCCTGCCGGACAGGCCTCTTCTGGGGCCAACGTCCTGACTTTC. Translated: CASSPAGQASSGANVLTF.